This T cell receptor (beta chain) was found in a study of PD-1 blockade in classical Hodgkin lymphoma. Study results and caveats: The authors have not defined what causes the repertoire differences, possibly disease activity or prior therapy. Unlike CD8+ TCR diversity, which did not rise significantly by C4D1, CD4+ TCR diversity did. Relative to healthy donors, newly diagnosed patients reportedly had lower baseline TCR diversity, which was reported as lower still in relapsed/refractory patients. For complete responders, baseline diversity was comparable to that of newly diagnosed patients.

V dropped 1 base and J dropped 3 bases, with 12 bases sitting between them. The CDR3 length is 15 residues. Germline V gene lookup returns CDR1 SGDLS and CDR2 YYNGEE. Data came from immunoSEQ multiplex PCR; TCRdb stores just in-frame clones and leaves some out. The data show some 14,000 clones, about 82% seen once. All patients relapsed after autologous stem cell transplantation, and brentuximab vedotin exposure varied. A remark on this clone: Its antigen is as yet unknown.

The chain uses TRBV9 and TRBJ2-3; D might be TRBD1 or TRBD2, each matching 5 bases. The sequencing here drew on peripheral blood mononuclear cells (PBMCs), taken at baseline. The TCR comes from a human donor with classical Hodgkin lymphoma. The CDR3 sequence is CASSVRSGRTDTQYF. CDR3 in DNA: TGTGCCAGCAGCGTAAGGTCGGGGCGGACAGATACGCAGTATTTT.